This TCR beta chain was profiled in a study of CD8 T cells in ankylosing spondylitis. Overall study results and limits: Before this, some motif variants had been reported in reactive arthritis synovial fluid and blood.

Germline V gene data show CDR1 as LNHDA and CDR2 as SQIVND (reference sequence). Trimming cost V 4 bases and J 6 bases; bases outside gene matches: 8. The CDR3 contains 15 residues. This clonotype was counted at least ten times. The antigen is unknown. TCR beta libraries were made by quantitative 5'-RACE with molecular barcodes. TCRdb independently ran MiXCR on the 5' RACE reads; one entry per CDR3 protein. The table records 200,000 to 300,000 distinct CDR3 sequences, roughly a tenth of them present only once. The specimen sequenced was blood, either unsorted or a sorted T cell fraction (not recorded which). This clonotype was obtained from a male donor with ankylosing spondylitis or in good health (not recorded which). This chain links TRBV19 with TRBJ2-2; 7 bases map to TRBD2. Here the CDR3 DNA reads TGTGCCAGTAGTAAGGATCGACTAGCTTCCGGGGAGCTGTTTTTT. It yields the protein CASSKDRLASGELFF.